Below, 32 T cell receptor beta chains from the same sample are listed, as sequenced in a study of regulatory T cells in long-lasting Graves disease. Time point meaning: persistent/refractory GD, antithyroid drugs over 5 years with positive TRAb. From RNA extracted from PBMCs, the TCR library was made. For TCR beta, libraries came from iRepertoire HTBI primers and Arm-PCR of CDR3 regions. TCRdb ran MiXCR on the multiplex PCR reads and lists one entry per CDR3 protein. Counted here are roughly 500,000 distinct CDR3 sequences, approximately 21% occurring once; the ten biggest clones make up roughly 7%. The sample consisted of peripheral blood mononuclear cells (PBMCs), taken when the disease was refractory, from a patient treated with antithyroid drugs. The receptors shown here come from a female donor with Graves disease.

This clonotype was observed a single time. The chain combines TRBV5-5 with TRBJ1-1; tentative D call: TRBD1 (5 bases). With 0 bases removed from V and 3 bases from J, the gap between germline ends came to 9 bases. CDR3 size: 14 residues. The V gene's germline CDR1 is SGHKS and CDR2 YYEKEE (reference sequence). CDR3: CASSLGGLYTEAFF. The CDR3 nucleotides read TGTGCCAGCAGCTTGGGGGGGTTGTACACTGAAGCTTTCTTT. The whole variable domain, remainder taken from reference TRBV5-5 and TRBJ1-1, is DAGVTQSPTHLIKTRGQQVTLRCSPISGHKSVSWYQQVLGQGPQFIFQYYEKEERGRGNFPDRFSARQFPNYSSELNVNALLLGDSALYLCASSLGGLYTEAFFGQGTRLTVV.

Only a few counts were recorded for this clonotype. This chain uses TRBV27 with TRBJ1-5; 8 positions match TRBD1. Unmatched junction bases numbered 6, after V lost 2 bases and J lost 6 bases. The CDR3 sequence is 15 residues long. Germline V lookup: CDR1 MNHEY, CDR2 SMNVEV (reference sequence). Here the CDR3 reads CASSLRGQAGQPQHF. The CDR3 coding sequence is TGTGCCAGCAGTTTAAGGGGACAGGCGGGTCAGCCCCAGCATTTT.

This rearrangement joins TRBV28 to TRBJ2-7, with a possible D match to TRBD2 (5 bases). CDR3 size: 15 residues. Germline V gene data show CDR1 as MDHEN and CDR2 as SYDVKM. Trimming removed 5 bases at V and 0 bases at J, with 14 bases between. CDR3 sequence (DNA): TGTGCCAGCAGTCGGACTCAACTTAACTCCTACGAGCAGTACTTC. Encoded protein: CASSRTQLNSYEQYF.

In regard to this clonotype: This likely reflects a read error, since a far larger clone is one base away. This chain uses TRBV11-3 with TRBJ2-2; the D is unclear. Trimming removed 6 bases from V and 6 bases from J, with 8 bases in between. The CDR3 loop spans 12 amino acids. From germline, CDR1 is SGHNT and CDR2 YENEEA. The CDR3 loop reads CASSDGPGELFF. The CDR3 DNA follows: TGTGCCAGCAGTGATGGGCCCGGGGAGCTGTTTTTT.

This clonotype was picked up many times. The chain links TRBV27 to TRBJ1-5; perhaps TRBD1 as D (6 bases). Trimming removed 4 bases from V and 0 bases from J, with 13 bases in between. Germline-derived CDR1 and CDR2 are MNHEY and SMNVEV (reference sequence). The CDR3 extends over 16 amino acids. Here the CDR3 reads CASSSRQDYSNQPQHF. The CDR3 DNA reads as TGTGCCAGCAGTTCTCGACAGGACTATAGCAATCAGCCCCAGCATTTT.

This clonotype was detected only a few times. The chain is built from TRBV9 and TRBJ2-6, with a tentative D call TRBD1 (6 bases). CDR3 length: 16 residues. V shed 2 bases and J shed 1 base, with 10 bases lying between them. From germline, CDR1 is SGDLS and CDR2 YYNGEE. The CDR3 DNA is TGTGCCAGCAGCGTTACAGGGCTGTCTGGGGCCAACGTCCTGACTTTC. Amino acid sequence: CASSVTGLSGANVLTF.

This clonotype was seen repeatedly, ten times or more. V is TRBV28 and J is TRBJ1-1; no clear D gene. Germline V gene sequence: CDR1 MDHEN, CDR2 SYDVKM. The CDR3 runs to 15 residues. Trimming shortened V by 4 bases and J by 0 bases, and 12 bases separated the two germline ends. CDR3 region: CASSSASSMNTEAFF. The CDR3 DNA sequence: TGTGCCAGCAGTTCGGCCAGCTCCATGAACACTGAAGCTTTCTTT.

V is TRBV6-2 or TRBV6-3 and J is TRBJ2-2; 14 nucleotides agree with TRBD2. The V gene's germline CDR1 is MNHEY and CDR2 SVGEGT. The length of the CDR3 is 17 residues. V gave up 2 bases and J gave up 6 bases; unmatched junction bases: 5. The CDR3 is CASSYRLAGGLAGELFF. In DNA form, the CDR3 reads TGTGCCAGCAGTTACAGACTAGCGGGAGGGCTTGCCGGGGAGCTGTTTTTT.

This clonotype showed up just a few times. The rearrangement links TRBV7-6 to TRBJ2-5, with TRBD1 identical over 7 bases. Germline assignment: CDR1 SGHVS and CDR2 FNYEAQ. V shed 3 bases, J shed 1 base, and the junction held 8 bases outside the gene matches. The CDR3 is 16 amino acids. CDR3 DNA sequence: TGTGCCAGCAGCTTCCCCCAGGGGGTCTTCCAAGAGACCCAGTACTTC. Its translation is CASSFPQGVFQETQYF.

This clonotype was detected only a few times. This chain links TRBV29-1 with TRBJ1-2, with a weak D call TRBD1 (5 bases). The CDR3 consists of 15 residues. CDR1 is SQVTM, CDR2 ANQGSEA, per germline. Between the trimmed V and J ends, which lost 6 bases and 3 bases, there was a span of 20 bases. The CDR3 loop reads CSVAGYGRGDYGYTF. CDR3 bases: TGCAGCGTCGCCGGGTATGGAAGAGGGGACTATGGCTACACCTTC. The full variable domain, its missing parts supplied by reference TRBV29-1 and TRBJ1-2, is SAVISQKPSRDICQRGTSLTIQCQVDSQVTMMFWYRQQPGQSLTLIATANQGSEATYESGFVIDKFPISRPNLTFSTLTVSNMSPEDSSIYLCSVAGYGRGDYGYTFGSGTRLTVV.

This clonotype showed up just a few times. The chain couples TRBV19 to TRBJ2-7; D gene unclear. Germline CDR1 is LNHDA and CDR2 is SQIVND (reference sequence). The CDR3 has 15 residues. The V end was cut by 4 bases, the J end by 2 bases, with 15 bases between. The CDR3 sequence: CASSNGPPQAYEQYF. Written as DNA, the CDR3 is TGTGCCAGTAGTAATGGGCCCCCCCAGGCCTACGAGCAGTACTTC.

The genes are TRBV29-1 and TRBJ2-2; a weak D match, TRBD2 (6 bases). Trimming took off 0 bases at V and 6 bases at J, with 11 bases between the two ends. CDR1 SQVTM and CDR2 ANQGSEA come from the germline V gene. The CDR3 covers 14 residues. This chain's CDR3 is CSVEDSGEAGELFF. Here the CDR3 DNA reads TGCAGCGTTGAAGATAGTGGGGAGGCCGGGGAGCTGTTTTTT.

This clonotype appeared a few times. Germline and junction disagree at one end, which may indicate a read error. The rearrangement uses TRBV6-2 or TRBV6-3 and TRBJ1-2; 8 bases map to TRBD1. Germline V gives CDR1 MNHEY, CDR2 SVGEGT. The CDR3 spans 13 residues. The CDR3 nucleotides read TGTGCCGGCAGGGGACAGGCGAACTATGGCTACACCTTC. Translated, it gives CAGRGQANYGYTF.

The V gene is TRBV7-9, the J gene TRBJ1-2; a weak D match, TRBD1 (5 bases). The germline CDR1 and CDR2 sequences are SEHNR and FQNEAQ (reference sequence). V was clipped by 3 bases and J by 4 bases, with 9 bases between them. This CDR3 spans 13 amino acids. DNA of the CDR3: TGTGCCAGCAGCTTGGTGGGGACCTATGGCTACACCTTC. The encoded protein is CASSLVGTYGYTF.

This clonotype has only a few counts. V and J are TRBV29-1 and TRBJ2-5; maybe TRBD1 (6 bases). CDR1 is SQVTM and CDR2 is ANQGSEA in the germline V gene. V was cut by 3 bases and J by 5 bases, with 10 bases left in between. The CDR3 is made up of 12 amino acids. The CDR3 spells CSVDSGAETQYF. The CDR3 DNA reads TGCAGCGTTGACTCAGGGGCGGAGACCCAGTACTTC.

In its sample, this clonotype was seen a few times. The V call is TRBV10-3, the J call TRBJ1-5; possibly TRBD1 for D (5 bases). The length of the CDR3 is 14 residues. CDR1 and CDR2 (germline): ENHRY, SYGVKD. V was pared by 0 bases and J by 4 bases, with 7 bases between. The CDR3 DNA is TGTGCCATCAGTGAGTCAGGGGATAATCAGCCCCAGCATTTT. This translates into CAISESGDNQPQHF.

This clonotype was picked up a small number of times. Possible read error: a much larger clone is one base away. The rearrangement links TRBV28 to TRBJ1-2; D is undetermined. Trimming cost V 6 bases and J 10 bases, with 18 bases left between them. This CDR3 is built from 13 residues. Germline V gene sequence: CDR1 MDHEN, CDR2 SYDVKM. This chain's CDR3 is CASSQILRPLYTF. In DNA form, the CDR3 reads TGTGCCAGCAGCCAAATCCTCCGGCCTCTCTACACCTTC.

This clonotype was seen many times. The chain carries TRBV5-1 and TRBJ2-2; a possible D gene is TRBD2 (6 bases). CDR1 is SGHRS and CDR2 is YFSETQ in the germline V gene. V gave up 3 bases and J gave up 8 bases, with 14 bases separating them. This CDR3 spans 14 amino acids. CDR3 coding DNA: TGCGCCAGCAGCTACGCGGGAACGGGGGGGGAGCTGTTTTTT. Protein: CASSYAGTGGELFF.

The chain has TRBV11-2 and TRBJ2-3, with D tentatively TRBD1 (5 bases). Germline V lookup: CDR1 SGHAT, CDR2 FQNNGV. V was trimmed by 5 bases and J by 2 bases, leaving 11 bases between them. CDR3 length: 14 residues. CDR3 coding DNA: TGTGCCAGCAGCAACCGGACATCCACAGATACGCAGTATTTT. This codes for CASSNRTSTDTQYF.

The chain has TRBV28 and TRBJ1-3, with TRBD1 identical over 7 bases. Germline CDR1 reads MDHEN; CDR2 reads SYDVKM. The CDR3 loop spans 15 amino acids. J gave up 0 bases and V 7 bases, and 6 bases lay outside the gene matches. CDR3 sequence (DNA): TGTGCCAGCATTAGGGGGACAGTCTCTGGAAACACCATATATTTT. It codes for CASIRGTVSGNTIYF.

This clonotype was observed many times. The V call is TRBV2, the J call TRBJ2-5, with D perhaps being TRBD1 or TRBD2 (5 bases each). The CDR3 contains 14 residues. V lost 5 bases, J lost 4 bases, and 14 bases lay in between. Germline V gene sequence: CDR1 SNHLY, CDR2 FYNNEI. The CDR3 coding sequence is TGTGCCAGCAGTATCGGGACGGCGGGAGAGACCCAGTACTTC. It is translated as CASSIGTAGETQYF.

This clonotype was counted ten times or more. The CDR3 nucleotides read TGTGCCAGCAGGCAGGTTCTCCCGGGGTCACCCCTCCACTTT. This translates into CASRQVLPGSPLHF. The chain carries TRBV6-4 and TRBJ1-6; D uncertain. The germline V gene has CDR1 MRHNA and CDR2 SNTAGT. V gave up 6 bases and J gave up 10 bases, with 16 bases separating them. The length of the CDR3 is 14 residues.

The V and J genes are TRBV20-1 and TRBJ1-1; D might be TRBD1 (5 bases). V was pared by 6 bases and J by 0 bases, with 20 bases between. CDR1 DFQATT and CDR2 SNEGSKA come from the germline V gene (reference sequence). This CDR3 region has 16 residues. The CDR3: CSARTSRSFLNTEAFF. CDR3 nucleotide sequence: TGCAGTGCAAGGACAAGCCGGTCGTTTCTGAACACTGAAGCTTTCTTT.

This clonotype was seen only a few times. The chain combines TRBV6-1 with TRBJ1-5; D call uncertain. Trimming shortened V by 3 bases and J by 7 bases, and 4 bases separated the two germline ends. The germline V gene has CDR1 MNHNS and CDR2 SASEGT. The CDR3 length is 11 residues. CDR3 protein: CASSEVQPQHF. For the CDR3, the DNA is TGTGCCAGCAGTGAGGTCCAGCCCCAGCATTTT.

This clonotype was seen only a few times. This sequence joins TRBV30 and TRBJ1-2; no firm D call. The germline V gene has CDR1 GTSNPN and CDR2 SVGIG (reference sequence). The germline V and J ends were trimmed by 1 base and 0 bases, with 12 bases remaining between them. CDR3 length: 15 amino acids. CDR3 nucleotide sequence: TGTGCCTGGAGTGATTTCGTGGCTCCTAACTATGGCTACACCTTC. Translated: CAWSDFVAPNYGYTF.

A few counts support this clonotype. CDR3 protein: CASSSHWGGETQYF. In DNA, the CDR3 is TGCGCCAGCAGCTCCCACTGGGGGGGAGAGACCCAGTACTTC. The chain couples TRBV5-1 to TRBJ2-4; 7 positions agree with TRBD2. The assigned J gene may be wrong: the sequence end matches TRBJ2-5 better. In germline, CDR1 is SGHRS, CDR2 YFSETQ. The CDR3 totals 14 residues.

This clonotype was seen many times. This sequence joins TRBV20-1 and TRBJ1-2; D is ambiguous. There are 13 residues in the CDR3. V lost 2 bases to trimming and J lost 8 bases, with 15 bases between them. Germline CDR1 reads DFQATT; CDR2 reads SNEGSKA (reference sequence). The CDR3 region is CSARTPLLWGYTF. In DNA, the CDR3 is TGCAGTGCTAGAACACCGCTCTTGTGGGGCTACACCTTC.

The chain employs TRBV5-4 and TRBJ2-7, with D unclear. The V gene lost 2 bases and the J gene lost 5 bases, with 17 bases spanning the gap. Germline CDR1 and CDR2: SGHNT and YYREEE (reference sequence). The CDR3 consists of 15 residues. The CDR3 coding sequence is TGTGCCAGCAGCTTCCGATCAAGCCCCTGGAACGAGCAGTACTTC. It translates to CASSFRSSPWNEQYF.

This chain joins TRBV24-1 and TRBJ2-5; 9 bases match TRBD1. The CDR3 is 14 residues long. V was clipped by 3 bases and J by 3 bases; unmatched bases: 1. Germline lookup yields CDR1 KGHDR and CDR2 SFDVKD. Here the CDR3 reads CATSDTGGEETQYF. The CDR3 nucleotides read TGTGCCACCAGTGATACAGGGGGCGAAGAGACCCAGTACTTC.

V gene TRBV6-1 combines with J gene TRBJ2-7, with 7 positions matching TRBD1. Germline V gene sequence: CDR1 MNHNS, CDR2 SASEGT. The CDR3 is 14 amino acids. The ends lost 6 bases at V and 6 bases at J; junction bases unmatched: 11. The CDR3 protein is CASRPGQSFSEQYF. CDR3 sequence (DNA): TGTGCCAGCAGACCGGGACAGTCTTTCTCCGAGCAGTACTTC.

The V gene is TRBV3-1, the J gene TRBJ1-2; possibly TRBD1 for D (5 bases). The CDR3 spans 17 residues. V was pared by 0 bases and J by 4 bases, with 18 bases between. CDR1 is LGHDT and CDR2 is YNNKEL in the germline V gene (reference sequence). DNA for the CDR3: TGTGCCAGCAGCCAAGAATGGCAACGGGACGTGGCCTATGGCTACACCTTC. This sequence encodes CASSQEWQRDVAYGYTF.

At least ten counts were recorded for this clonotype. The CDR3 protein is CASSLGTRSYEQYF. CDR3 sequence (DNA): TGTGCCAGCAGTTTGGGGACCAGATCCTACGAGCAGTACTTC. The chain is built from TRBV27 and TRBJ2-7; D is tentatively TRBD1 or TRBD2 (5 bases each). CDR3 size: 14 residues. Germline assignment: CDR1 MNHEY and CDR2 SMNVEV (reference sequence). V lost 3 bases and J 1 base, leaving 10 bases between the germline ends.